This record covers a single T cell receptor beta chain. Its antigen is unknown. The record originates from a study of CD8 T cells in ankylosing spondylitis. General observations from the study: Fewer than ten highly homologous variants made up a TCR beta motif, and this motif appeared characteristic of ankylosing spondylitis blood.

Quantitative 5'-RACE with molecular barcodes generated TCR beta libraries. TCRdb recomputed calls from the 5' RACE reads with MiXCR, one row per CDR3 protein. The table has 200,000 to 300,000 distinct CDR3 sequences, over 9.5% seen once. CDR3 length equals 15 residues. The germline V gene has CDR1 GTSNPN and CDR2 SVGIG (reference sequence). With V trimmed by 5 bases and J by 4 bases, 13 bases remained unmatched. The clonotype was recovered from a male donor with ankylosing spondylitis or in good health (not recorded which). Input material: blood, either unsorted or a sorted T cell fraction (not recorded which). The chain employs TRBV30 and TRBJ2-5, with 7 bases matching TRBD1. CDR3 sequence: CAWQIYRGQRETQYF. CDR3 DNA: TGTGCCTGGCAGATATACAGGGGCCAGCGAGAGACCCAGTACTTC.